This T cell receptor (beta chain) was captured in a study of T cells after yellow fever vaccination. Study findings and constraints: FACS-sorted repertoires could contain abundant clonotypes contaminating from the bulk population. Post-booster samples contained most primary-vaccination clones (roughly 96% CD4, 70% to 90% CD8). The secondary T-cell response peaked on day 5, not day 15, but was weaker.

MiXCR was run by TCRdb on the 5' RACE reads, yielding one entry per CDR3 protein. This table has 600,000 to 750,000 distinct CDR3 sequences, about 12% appearing once. Turning to this clonotype: The antigen remains undetermined.

This clonotype was sampled from a man younger than 45 who received the YFV17D yellow fever vaccine. The source material was PBMCs, sampled on the day of the yellow fever booster vaccination.

This chain's CDR3 is CASSLHQGAGQPQHF. CDR3 DNA: TGTGCCAGCAGCTTACATCAGGGGGCAGGTCAGCCCCAGCATTTT. The rearrangement uses TRBV5-6 and TRBJ1-5; 8 bases are shared with TRBD1. CDR1 SGHDT and CDR2 YYEEEE come from the germline V gene. The J segment lost 6 bases and the V segment lost 2 bases, leaving 7 bases of the junction unmatched. The CDR3 spans 15 residues.